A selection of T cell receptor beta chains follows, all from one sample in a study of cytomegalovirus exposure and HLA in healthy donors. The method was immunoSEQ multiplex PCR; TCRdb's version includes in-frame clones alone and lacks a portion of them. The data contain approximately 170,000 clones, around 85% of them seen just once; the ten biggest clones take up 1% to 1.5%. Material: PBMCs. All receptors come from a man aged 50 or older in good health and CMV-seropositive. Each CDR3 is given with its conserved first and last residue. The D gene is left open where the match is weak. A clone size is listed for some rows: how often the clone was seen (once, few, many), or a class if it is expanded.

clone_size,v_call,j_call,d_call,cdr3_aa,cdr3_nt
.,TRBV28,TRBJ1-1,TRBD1,CASSAQQGWAEAFF,TGTGCCAGCAGTGCCCAACAGGGGTGGGCTGAAGCTTTCTTT
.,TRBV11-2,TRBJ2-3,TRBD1,CASSLGPGGSTDTQYF,TGTGCCAGCAGCTTAGGGCCAGGGGGTAGCACAGATACGCAGTATTTT
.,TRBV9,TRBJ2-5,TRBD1,CASSADRGGLQETQYF,TGTGCCAGCAGCGCGGACAGGGGGGGACTCCAAGAGACCCAGTACTTC
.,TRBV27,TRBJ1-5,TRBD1,CASSLGRGSQPQHF,TGTGCCAGCAGTTTGGGCAGGGGGAGTCAGCCCCAGCATTTT
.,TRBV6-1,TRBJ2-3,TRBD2,CASTLAGTDTQYF,TGTGCCAGCACCCTAGCGGGCACAGATACGCAGTATTTT
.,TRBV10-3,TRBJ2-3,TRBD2,CAISEKAGGTDTQYF,TGTGCCATCAGTGAGAAGGCGGGGGGCACAGATACGCAGTATTTT
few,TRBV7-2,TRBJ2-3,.,CASSQKDPPGPPGEDTQYF,TGTGCCAGCAGCCAGAAAGACCCTCCAGGACCGCCAGGGGAAGATACGCAGTATTTT
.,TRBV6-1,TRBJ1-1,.,CASSLQVNTEAFF,TGTGCCAGCAGCCTACAGGTGAACACTGAAGCTTTCTTT
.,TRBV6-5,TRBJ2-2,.,CASRPREYTGELFF,TGTGCCAGCAGGCCCCGGGAATACACCGGGGAGCTGTTTTTT
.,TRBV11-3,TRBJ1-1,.,CASSPRGGSSTEAFF,TGTGCCAGCAGCCCGAGGGGGGGATCGAGTACTGAAGCTTTCTTT
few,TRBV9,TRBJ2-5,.,CASSTTSSAQETQYF,TGTGCCAGCAGCACGACTAGTTCAGCTCAAGAGACCCAGTACTTC
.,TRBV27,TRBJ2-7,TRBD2,CASSPLSSGSRYEQYF,TGTGCCAGCAGTCCCCTCAGTAGCGGGAGCCGCTACGAGCAGTACTTC
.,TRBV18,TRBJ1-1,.,CASSPQQLEAFF,TGTGCCAGCTCACCACAACAGCTTGAAGCTTTCTTT
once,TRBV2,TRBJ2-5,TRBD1,CASLRDRVETQYF,TGTGCCAGCCTCCGGGACAGGGTCGAGACCCAGTACTTC
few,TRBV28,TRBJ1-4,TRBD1,CASSSRQGKLFF,TGTGCCAGCAGTTCTCGACAGGGGAAACTGTTTTTT
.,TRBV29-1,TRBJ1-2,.,CSVEATTGSNYGYTF,TGCAGCGTTGAAGCCACGACAGGTTCTAACTATGGCTACACCTTC
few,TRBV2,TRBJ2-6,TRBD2,CASTGGGPGSGANVLTF,TGTGCCAGCACCGGGGGGGGGCCAGGATCTGGGGCCAACGTCCTGACTTTC
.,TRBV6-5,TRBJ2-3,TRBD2,CASSYGGAGAYDTQYF,TGTGCCAGCAGTTACGGGGGAGCGGGAGCGTATGATACGCAGTATTTT
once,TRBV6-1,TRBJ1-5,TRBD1,CASSKGQVGNQPQHF,TGTGCCAGCAGTAAGGGACAGGTAGGCAATCAGCCCCAGCATTTT
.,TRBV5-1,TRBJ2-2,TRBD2,CASSAGLAGKNGGELFF,TGCGCCAGCAGCGCGGGACTAGCGGGGAAAAACGGCGGGGAGCTGTTTTTT
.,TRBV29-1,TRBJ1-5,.,CSVQKAGTQPQHF,TGCAGCGTCCAGAAGGCGGGGACTCAGCCCCAGCATTTT
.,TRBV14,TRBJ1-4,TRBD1,CASRRGRRGPATNEKLFF,TGTGCCAGCAGACGAGGTCGGAGGGGGCCCGCAACTAATGAAAAACTGTTTTTT
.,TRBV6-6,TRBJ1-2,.,CASSSRTVRGDYGYTF,TGTGCCAGCAGTTCTCGGACAGTTAGAGGAGACTATGGCTACACCTTC
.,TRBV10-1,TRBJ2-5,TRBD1,CASSERGLETQYF,TGCGCCAGCAGTGAGAGGGGGCTTGAGACCCAGTACTTC
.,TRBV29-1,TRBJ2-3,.,CSARLSTDTQYF,TGCAGCGCCCGACTGAGCACAGATACGCAGTATTTT
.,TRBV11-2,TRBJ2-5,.,CASSPTRGGETQYF,TGTGCCAGCAGCCCAACAAGGGGGGGAGAGACCCAGTACTTC
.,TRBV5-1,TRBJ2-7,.,CASSLDGGVGYEQYF,TGCGCCAGCAGCTTGGACGGGGGAGTTGGCTACGAGCAGTACTTC
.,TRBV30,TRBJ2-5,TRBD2,CAWSVHPPGGQETQYF,TGTGCCTGGAGTGTACACCCTCCGGGGGGGCAAGAGACCCAGTACTTC
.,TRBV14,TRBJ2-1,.,CASSTREFGNEQFF,TGTGCCAGCAGCACCCGGGAGTTCGGCAATGAGCAGTTCTTC
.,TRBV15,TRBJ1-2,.,CATSRVDGDGYTF,TGTGCCACCAGCCGGGTGGATGGAGATGGCTACACCTTC
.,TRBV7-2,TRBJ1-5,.,CASSSPLGGGNQPQHF,TGTGCCAGCAGCTCCCCTTTGGGGGGGGGAAATCAGCCCCAGCATTTT
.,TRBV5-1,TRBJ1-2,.,CASSADSRVGYTF,TGCGCCAGCAGCGCGGACAGTAGGGTTGGCTACACCTTC
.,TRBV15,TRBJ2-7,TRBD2,CATSRELAGDSYEQYF,TGTGCCACCAGCAGGGAACTAGCGGGGGACTCCTACGAGCAGTACTTC
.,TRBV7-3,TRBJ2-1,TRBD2,CASSYSGSSYNEQFF,TGTGCCAGCAGCTATAGCGGGAGTTCCTACAATGAGCAGTTCTTC
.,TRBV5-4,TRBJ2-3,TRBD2,CASSSGGLAGGQADTQYF,TGTGCCAGCAGCTCAGGGGGACTAGCGGGAGGGCAGGCAGATACGCAGTATTTT
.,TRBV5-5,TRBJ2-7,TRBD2,CASSPREGGIYEQYF,TGTGCCAGCAGCCCGAGGGAGGGTGGGATCTACGAGCAGTACTTC
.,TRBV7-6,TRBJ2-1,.,CASSLSGSSYNEQFF,TGTGCCAGCAGCTTAAGCGGTAGCTCCTACAATGAGCAGTTCTTC
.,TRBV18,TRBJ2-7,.,CASSPPYFEYEQYF,TGTGCCAGCTCACCACCGTATTTTGAGTACGAGCAGTACTTC
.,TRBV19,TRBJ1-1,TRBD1,CASSSRQGGTEAFF,TGTGCCAGTAGTTCCCGACAGGGGGGCACTGAAGCTTTCTTT
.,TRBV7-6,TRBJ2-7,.,CASSSGQLGEQYF,TGTGCCAGCAGCTCCGGACAGTTGGGCGAGCAGTACTTC
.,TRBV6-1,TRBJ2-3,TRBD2,CASKAGNTDTQYF,TGTGCCAGCAAAGCGGGGAACACAGATACGCAGTATTTT
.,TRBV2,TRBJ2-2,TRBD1,CASSKGQGPNTGELFF,TGTGCCAGCAGCAAAGGACAGGGCCCAAACACCGGGGAGCTGTTTTTT
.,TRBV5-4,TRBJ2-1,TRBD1,CASSLVTGQGNNEQFF,TGTGCCAGCAGCTTGGTTACGGGACAGGGGAACAATGAGCAGTTCTTC